These T cell receptor beta chains were read from a single sample in a study of cytomegalovirus exposure and HLA in healthy donors. Assay: immunoSEQ multiplex PCR; the TCRdb copy retains only in-frame clones and omits some. Found here are 55,000 to 65,000 clones, over 70% of them singletons; the top ten hold nearly 4%. Sequencing was done on a sample of PBMCs. These receptors were taken from a woman in her thirties or forties in good health and CMV-seronegative. CDR3s include the opening cysteine and the closing phenylalanine or tryptophan. The order of the fields is clone size, V gene, D gene, J gene, CDR3 protein, CDR3 DNA. A D gene is named only where the DNA matches it firmly. Clone size is given for some rows only: seen once, a few or many times, or a class if the clone is expanded.

>once|TRBV27|.|TRBJ2-2
CASSLSSETGELFF
TGTGCCAGCAGTTTATCTAGCGAGACCGGGGAGCTGTTTTTT
>.|TRBV7-9|TRBD2|TRBJ2-7
CASSKLAGGAYEQYF
TGTGCCAGCAGCAAACTAGCGGGAGGCGCCTACGAGCAGTACTTC
>.|TRBV6-1|TRBD1|TRBJ2-5
CASTGTGVYGETQYF
TGTGCCAGCACCGGGACAGGGGTTTATGGAGAGACCCAGTACTTC
>.|TRBV7-2|.|TRBJ1-5
CASSLVARQPQHF
TGTGCCAGCAGCTTAGTCGCGCGCCAGCCCCAGCATTTT
>.|TRBV6-6|.|TRBJ1-4
CASSCSEGAGEKLFF
TGTGCCAGCAGTTGCTCGGAGGGCGCCGGGGAAAAACTGTTTTTT
>.|TRBV10-3|.|TRBJ1-6
CAISSGGESPLHF
TGTGCCATCAGCTCCGGAGGAGAATCACCCCTCCACTTT
>.|TRBV5-1|TRBD2|TRBJ2-7
CASSWGTSGRVGYEQYF
TGCGCCAGCAGCTGGGGGACTAGCGGGAGGGTTGGCTACGAGCAGTACTTC
>.|TRBV2|TRBD1|TRBJ2-7
CASVDRVSYEQYF
TGTGCCAGCGTGGACAGGGTTTCCTACGAGCAGTACTTC
>once|TRBV5-1|TRBD1|TRBJ2-6
CASSLGDRVPSGANVLTF
TGCGCCAGCAGCTTGGGAGACAGGGTCCCCTCTGGGGCCAACGTCCTGACTTTC
>.|TRBV9|TRBD1|TRBJ2-1
CASSVTGGYNEQFF
TGTGCCAGCAGCGTGACAGGGGGGTACAATGAGCAGTTCTTC
>.|TRBV5-4|.|TRBJ1-4
CASSLTGTNEKLFF
TGTGCCAGCAGCTTAACAGGAACTAATGAAAAACTGTTTTTT
>.|TRBV28|.|TRBJ2-7
CASSQHSSPRTYEQYF
TGTGCCAGCAGTCAGCACAGTTCCCCCAGAACCTACGAGCAGTACTTC
>.|TRBV7-2|TRBD1|TRBJ1-5
CASSPGQGGYQPQHF
TGTGCCAGCAGCCCAGGACAGGGCGGTTACCAGCCCCAGCATTTT
>.|TRBV7-8|.|TRBJ2-1
CASSLAGRGSYNEQFF
TGTGCCAGCAGCTTAGCGGGGCGGGGCTCCTACAATGAGCAGTTCTTC
>.|TRBV21-1|.|TRBJ1-2
CASSKAQQGDGYTF
TGTGCCAGCAGCAAAGCGCAACAGGGGGATGGCTACACCTTC
>.|TRBV7-3|.|TRBJ2-3
CASSRTYTDTQYF
TGTGCCAGCAGCCGGACTTACACAGATACGCAGTATTTT
>once|TRBV4-2|TRBD1|TRBJ2-4
CASSQGGTGVDIQYF
TGTGCCAGCAGCCAAGGGGGCACAGGGGTGGACATTCAGTACTTC
>.|TRBV9|.|TRBJ1-1
CASSVRMQGEAFF
TGTGCCAGCAGCGTAAGGATGCAGGGGGAAGCTTTCTTT
>.|TRBV28|.|TRBJ2-2
CASRGTLNTGELFF
TGTGCCAGCAGAGGGACTCTGAACACCGGGGAGCTGTTTTTT
>.|TRBV30|TRBD2|TRBJ2-7
CAWSTGLAGVPEQYF
TGTGCCTGGAGCACAGGACTAGCGGGAGTCCCCGAGCAGTACTTC
>few|TRBV2|TRBD1|TRBJ2-1
CASSRGRYNEQFF
TGTGCCAGCAGCAGGGGGCGATACAATGAGCAGTTCTTC
>.|TRBV29-1|.|TRBJ1-2
CSVKEQTGVYGYTF
TGCAGCGTCAAGGAGCAGACAGGAGTCTATGGCTACACCTTC
>few|TRBV5-6|.|TRBJ1-1
CASSSLDYRAFF
TGTGCCAGCAGCTCTCTGGACTATCGAGCTTTCTTT
>.|TRBV6-5|.|TRBJ1-1
CASSYSSGSTEAFF
TGTGCCAGCAGTTACTCGTCAGGGTCCACTGAAGCTTTCTTT
>.|TRBV19|TRBD1|TRBJ1-2
CASSISGQGNYGYTF
TGTGCCAGTAGTATAAGCGGACAGGGGAACTATGGCTACACCTTC
>few|TRBV5-5|.|TRBJ2-7
CASSLARDTYEQYF
TGTGCCAGCAGCTTGGCCCGCGATACTTACGAGCAGTACTTC
>.|TRBV10-2|TRBD2|TRBJ2-2
CASSDRKGRGNTGELFF
TGCGCCAGCAGTGACAGGAAAGGGAGGGGGAACACCGGGGAGCTGTTTTTT
>.|TRBV19|TRBD2|TRBJ2-1
CASSTGLAGNEQFF
TGTGCCAGTAGTACAGGACTAGCGGGAAATGAGCAGTTCTTC
>few|TRBV7-9|TRBD2|TRBJ2-1
CASSPQTSGSYNEQFF
TGTGCCAGCAGCCCCCAGACTAGCGGTTCCTACAATGAGCAGTTCTTC
>.|TRBV18|.|TRBJ1-1
CASSPHGWGLGTEAFF
TGTGCCAGCTCACCACACGGGTGGGGGCTAGGCACTGAAGCTTTCTTT
>.|TRBV19|.|TRBJ2-5
CASSMGGQETQYF
TGTGCCAGTAGTATGGGAGGTCAAGAGACCCAGTACTTC
>.|TRBV5-5|.|TRBJ1-3
CASSLDRAAGNTIYF
TGTGCCAGCAGCTTGGACAGGGCAGCTGGAAACACCATATATTTT
>.|TRBV19|.|TRBJ2-4
CASSIKEGNIQYF
TGTGCCAGTAGTATAAAGGAGGGGAACATTCAGTACTTC
>.|TRBV5-6|.|TRBJ2-3
CASSFNGQRNTDTQYF
TGTGCCAGCAGCTTTAACGGACAGAGAAACACAGATACGCAGTATTTT
>.|TRBV7-2|.|TRBJ1-1
CASSLNRNTEAFF
TGTGCCAGCAGCTTGAACAGAAACACTGAAGCTTTCTTT
>.|TRBV7-2|TRBD1|TRBJ2-7
CASSLDRAYEQYF
TGTGCCAGCAGCTTGGACAGGGCCTACGAGCAGTACTTC
>few|TRBV11-3|.|TRBJ2-7
CASSTGQGYEQYF
TGTGCCAGCAGCACCGGCCAGGGCTACGAGCAGTACTTC
>.|TRBV4-1|TRBD2|TRBJ2-7
CASSQGVGGRAYEQYF
TGCGCCAGCAGCCAAGGAGTGGGCGGGAGGGCCTACGAGCAGTACTTC
>.|TRBV5-1|.|TRBJ1-3
CASSSGSGNTIYF
TGCGCCAGCAGCTCGGGCTCTGGAAACACCATATATTTT
>.|TRBV2|TRBD2|TRBJ2-7
CASSVLAGDEQYF
TGTGCCAGCAGTGTTCTAGCGGGAGACGAGCAGTACTTC
>few|TRBV29-1|.|TRBJ2-2
CSVVDRNTGELFF
TGCAGCGTTGTCGACAGGAACACCGGGGAGCTGTTTTTT
>.|TRBV28|.|TRBJ1-5
CASSRDQPQHF
TGTGCCAGCAGCCGAGATCAGCCCCAGCATTTT
>.|TRBV2|.|TRBJ1-3
CASSKGARNTIYF
TGTGCCAGCAGTAAAGGGGCTCGAAACACCATATATTTT
>.|TRBV28|TRBD1|TRBJ1-2
CASSRGQGLYGYTF
TGTGCCAGCAGCCGAGGACAGGGCCTCTATGGCTACACCTTC
>few|TRBV4-2|.|TRBJ1-1
CASSPQGLPEAFF
TGTGCCAGCAGCCCGCAGGGATTGCCTGAAGCTTTCTTT
>.|TRBV4-3|.|TRBJ2-1
CASSQDRTGTYNEQFF
TGCGCCAGCAGCCAAGATAGGACGGGAACCTACAATGAGCAGTTCTTC
>.|TRBV10-3|TRBD2|TRBJ2-7
CAISESHSGGSYEQYF
TGTGCCATCAGTGAGTCTCATAGCGGGGGCTCCTACGAGCAGTACTTC
>.|TRBV27|.|TRBJ2-3
CASSLGAGRTRDTQYF
TGTGCCAGCAGCTTAGGAGCGGGCAGGACTCGCGATACGCAGTATTTT
>.|TRBV11-2|TRBD2|TRBJ2-1
CASSPASGRANEQFF
TGTGCCAGCAGCCCGGCTAGCGGGAGGGCCAATGAGCAGTTCTTC
>.|TRBV7-2|.|TRBJ2-7
CASSSLPGEVLYEQYF
TGTGCCAGCAGCTCCCTGCCGGGAGAAGTTCTTTACGAGCAGTACTTC
>.|TRBV6-5|.|TRBJ1-4
CASSIDRTTNEKLFF
TGTGCCAGCAGTATCGACAGAACAACTAATGAAAAACTGTTTTTT
>.|TRBV5-8|.|TRBJ1-5
CASSLYQGDQPQHF
TGTGCCAGCAGCTTGTACCAGGGCGATCAGCCCCAGCATTTT
>.|TRBV2|.|TRBJ1-6
CASRTGGRGTSPLHF
TGTGCCAGCAGAACTGGGGGCAGGGGTACTTCACCCCTCCACTTT
>.|TRBV28|.|TRBJ1-2
CASTFTFRRGYGYTF
TGTGCCAGCACCTTCACCTTTAGACGGGGCTATGGCTACACCTTC
>.|TRBV5-6|.|TRBJ1-6
CASSLGQINSPLHF
TGTGCCAGCAGCTTGGGACAGATTAATTCACCCCTCCACTTT
>.|TRBV6-4|TRBD2|TRBJ2-1
CASSDSGLAGVPNEQFF
TGTGCCAGCAGTGACTCGGGACTAGCGGGAGTGCCCAATGAGCAGTTCTTC
>few|TRBV18|TRBD2|TRBJ2-3
CASSPPKLADLADTQYF
TGTGCCAGCTCACCACCGAAGCTAGCGGATTTGGCAGATACGCAGTATTTT